This is a list of T cell receptor beta chains from one sample in a study of human T cells and chemical hapten exposure. Using its own MiXCR run on the RACE reads, TCRdb lists one record per CDR3 protein. The sample contains approximately 45,000 distinct CDR3 sequences, around 4% of which appear only once. What was sequenced was whole blood. The receptors here all came from a female donor in good health. Some clones in this sample may be carry-over from other donors' samples. Both conserved end residues are part of each CDR3. The D gene is left open where the match is weak. Clone size is stated in some rows and not others, as once, few, many or a class when expanded.

size: many
V: TRBV21-1
D: NA
J: TRBJ1-1
DNA: NA
CDR3: CASNKATPSGNTEAFF

size: many
V: TRBV12-3/TRBV12-4
D: TRBD1
J: TRBJ1-4
DNA: TGTGCCAGCAGTTTAGGGGGACAGGGGGCTAATGAAAAACTGTTTTTT
CDR3: CASSLGGQGANEKLFF

size: many
V: TRBV28
D: NA
J: TRBJ2-7
DNA: TGTGCCAGCAGTTTTACCTCCGGCGAAGTAGGCCTCTACGAGCAGTACTTC
CDR3: CASSFTSGEVGLYEQYF

size: many
V: TRBV7-2
D: NA
J: TRBJ1-1
DNA: TGTGCCAGCAGCTTAGCAGGGGCGCCGAGGAACACTGAAGCTTTCTTT
CDR3: CASSLAGAPRNTEAFF

size: few
V: TRBV7-2
D: TRBD1
J: TRBJ1-5
DNA: TGTGCCAGCAGCGGGACAGGGGGAAGCAATCAGCCCCAGAATTTT
CDR3: CASSGTGGSNQPQNF

size: many
V: TRBV20-1
D: TRBD2
J: TRBJ2-2
DNA: TGCAGTGCTAGGCGGGGGTGGACCGGGGAGCTGTTTTTT
CDR3: CSARRGWTGELFF

size: many
V: TRBV7-7
D: NA
J: TRBJ2-7
DNA: TGTGCTAGCAGCTTAGACTCGGGGGCCGAGCAGTACTTC
CDR3: CASSLDSGAEQYF

size: many
V: TRBV28
D: NA
J: TRBJ2-7
DNA: TGTGCCAGCAGTTTACCGGCGACAGCTATTAACTACGAGCAGTACTTC
CDR3: CASSLPATAINYEQYF

size: many
V: TRBV27
D: NA
J: TRBJ1-2
DNA: TGTGCCAGCAGCGAAACAGCTAACTATGGCTACACCTTC
CDR3: CASSETANYGYTF

size: few
V: TRBV7-9
D: NA
J: TRBJ2-7
DNA: TGTGCCAGCAGCTTAGAGACGGGTTACGAGCAGTACTTC
CDR3: CASSLETGYEQYF

size: many
V: TRBV29-1
D: NA
J: TRBJ1-1
DNA: TGCAGCGTTGATAGGGCCCAGGGAACTGAAGCTTTCTTT
CDR3: CSVDRAQGTEAFF

size: NA
V: TRBV9
D: TRBD1
J: TRBJ2-7
DNA: TGTGCCAGCAGCGTAGAGGATTCAGGGGGTGTCGAGCAGTACTTC
CDR3: CASSVEDSGGVEQYF

size: many
V: TRBV24-1
D: NA
J: TRBJ2-4
DNA: TGTGCCACCAGTGATCAGGACTCGACGAACATTCAGTACTTC
CDR3: CATSDQDSTNIQYF

size: many
V: TRBV11-2
D: NA
J: TRBJ1-1
DNA: TGTGCCAGCAGCTTAGAAGGGGGGGTGAACACTGAAGCTTTCTTT
CDR3: CASSLEGGVNTEAFF

size: many
V: TRBV12-3/TRBV12-4
D: NA
J: TRBJ1-4
DNA: TGTGCCAGCAGTTTTCAGCACTCTAATGAAAAACTGTTTTTT
CDR3: CASSFQHSNEKLFF

size: many
V: TRBV28
D: NA
J: TRBJ1-5
DNA: TGTGCCAGCAGTTGGATTCGGACCGGGCAGCCCCAGCATTTT
CDR3: CASSWIRTGQPQHF

size: many
V: TRBV5-1
D: TRBD2
J: TRBJ2-5
DNA: TGCGCCAGCAGCCTCAGCGGGGGAGAGGAAGAGACCCAGTACTTC
CDR3: CASSLSGGEEETQYF

size: few
V: TRBV5-1
D: NA
J: TRBJ1-1
DNA: TGCGCCAGCAGCCCAGTGGCAGGGGCCACCGGCACTGAAGCTTTCTTT
CDR3: CASSPVAGATGTEAFF

size: many
V: TRBV6-5
D: NA
J: TRBJ1-6
DNA: TGTGCCAGCTCTCCAGGGCCATTAAAACTTTCACCCCTCCACTTT
CDR3: CASSPGPLKLSPLHF

size: many
V: TRBV6-6
D: NA
J: TRBJ1-6
DNA: TGTGCCAGCAGCGCCCGTTGGGAATCACCCCTCCACTTT
CDR3: CASSARWESPLHF

size: NA
V: TRBV4-2
D: TRBD2
J: TRBJ2-3
DNA: TGTGCCAGCAGCCAAGAGCTAGCGGGGGGAGGTACAGATACGCAGTATTTT
CDR3: CASSQELAGGGTDTQYF

size: NA
V: TRBV5-4
D: TRBD1
J: TRBJ2-7
DNA: TGTGCCAGCAGCCACAACAGGGGAGCTGAATACGAGCAGTACTTC
CDR3: CASSHNRGAEYEQYF

size: few
V: TRBV20-1
D: NA
J: TRBJ1-4
DNA: TGCAGTGCTAGAGATCGGATAGGGGATGAAAAACTGTTTTTT
CDR3: CSARDRIGDEKLFF

size: NA
V: TRBV6-6
D: NA
J: TRBJ2-7
DNA: TGTGCCAGCGGGGGAGTCTACGAGCAGTACTTC
CDR3: CASGGVYEQYF

size: NA
V: TRBV12-3/TRBV12-4
D: NA
J: TRBJ1-4
DNA: TGTGCCAGCACTAAGGCCTGGGGGGCGGAGGAAAAACTGTTTTTT
CDR3: CASTKAWGAEEKLFF

size: many
V: TRBV28
D: NA
J: TRBJ2-3
DNA: TGTGCCAGCAGTGAACGACAGAGCACAGATACGCAGTATTTT
CDR3: CASSERQSTDTQYF

size: many
V: TRBV20-1
D: NA
J: TRBJ1-5
DNA: TGCAGCGCGAGAGATGCGAGCAATCAGCCCCAGCATTTT
CDR3: CSARDASNQPQHF

size: many
V: TRBV20-1
D: TRBD1
J: TRBJ2-3
DNA: TGCAGTGCCCGGCAGGGGGCTGATACGCAGTATTTT
CDR3: CSARQGADTQYF

size: many
V: TRBV20-1
D: TRBD1
J: TRBJ1-1
DNA: TGCAGTGCTACAAAGACAGGGGGATTCACTGAAGCTTTCTTT
CDR3: CSATKTGGFTEAFF

size: many
V: TRBV3-1
D: NA
J: TRBJ2-7
DNA: TGTGCCAGCAGCCAAGGGTCCGTTATCAGCTCCTACGAGCAGTACTTC
CDR3: CASSQGSVISSYEQYF

size: many
V: TRBV12-3/TRBV12-4
D: NA
J: TRBJ1-2
DNA: TGTGCCTCAGGTAGTCCTAACTATGGCTACACCTTC
CDR3: CASGSPNYGYTF

size: many
V: TRBV20-1
D: NA
J: TRBJ2-3
DNA: TGCAGTGCTAGACGTGCGGATGGGCCCACAGATACGCAGTATTTT
CDR3: CSARRADGPTDTQYF

size: many
V: TRBV6-2/TRBV6-3
D: NA
J: TRBJ2-3
DNA: TGTGCCAGCAGTTATGAAATAGGGGCCAGCACAGATACGCAGTATTTT
CDR3: CASSYEIGASTDTQYF

size: NA
V: TRBV21-1
D: NA
J: TRBJ1-1
DNA: TGTGCCAGCAGCTCCCGGGAGACTGAAGCTTTCTTT
CDR3: CASSSRETEAFF